What follows are 2 T cell receptor beta chains derived from one specimen sequenced in a study of a mutant IDH1 vaccine in newly diagnosed glioma. Documented time point: week 11, during vaccination. Vaccination comprised doses that each held 300 ug of mutant IDH1 20-mer peptide, plus topical imiquimod. Only in-frame clones appear in the TCRdb table, and some are missing; sequencing was by immunoSEQ multiplex PCR. This table holds more than 30,000 clones, 90% found once. These receptors are not linked to any known antigen. This sample comprised PBMCs, obtained from a glioma patient whose treatment included an IDH1 peptide vaccine. These receptors were obtained from a man aged 18-30 years with glioma.

The rearrangement uses TRBV6-5 and TRBJ1-2; 10 positions agree with TRBD1. This CDR3 has 13 residues. Trimming at V came to 7 bases and at J to 2 bases, leaving 1 base not matched to a gene. Germline loops: CDR1 MNHEY, CDR2 SVGAGI. The CDR3 here is CASTTGGNYGYTF. CDR3 bases: TGTGCCAGCACGACAGGGGGCAACTATGGCTACACCTTC.

This chain links TRBV7-8 with TRBJ2-7; TRBD2 aligns across 12 bases. The CDR3 covers 15 residues. The V segment lost 1 base and the J segment 12 bases; nucleotides outside the gene matches: 10. Germline lookup yields CDR1 SGHVS and CDR2 FQNEAQ. The CDR3 nucleotides read TGTGCCAGCAGCTTAGACTCCGGACTAGCGGGACCGGCGTACTTC. Translation gives CASSLDSGLAGPAYF.